The rows below give T cell receptor beta chains drawn from one sample of a study of blood T cell repertoires in COVID-19. Produced via immunoSEQ multiplex PCR; TCRdb's table is partial and in-frame only. The sample holds 130,000 to 150,000 clones, over 75% seen once. Specimen: peripheral blood. Receptors originate from a woman aged 55 to 70 with active COVID-19. Each CDR3 is given with its conserved first and last residue.

cdr3_aa j_call v_call
CASSIPGQTYEQYF TRBJ2-7 TRBV19
CASSPGRDNQPQHF TRBJ1-5 TRBV18
CASSKALCPYRRDTYEQYF TRBJ2-7 TRBV21-1
CASSQRRTGPNTGELFF TRBJ2-2 TRBV6-2/TRBV6-3
CASSLSGSRPYEQYF TRBJ2-7 TRBV5-1
CASSQELASNTGELFF TRBJ2-2 TRBV4-2
CASSVVASGTDTQYF TRBJ2-3 TRBV9
CASRPPRNTEAFF TRBJ1-1 TRBV12-2
CATSTRTGGFTGELFF TRBJ2-2 TRBV15
CASSPGLAGPWETQYF TRBJ2-5 TRBV14
CASSQLQGVYGYTF TRBJ1-2 TRBV14
CASSLAGGTSSYEQYF TRBJ2-7 TRBV7-2
CASSASSMNTEAFF TRBJ1-1 TRBV7-3
CASSLGLAGVSEQYF TRBJ2-7 TRBV7-6
CASSFSGTEAFF TRBJ1-1 TRBV11-3
CASSLMLAGSDTQYF TRBJ2-3 TRBV7-2
CASSLGSEKLFF TRBJ1-4 TRBV7-9
CASSQEFEGRPFPYEQYF TRBJ2-7 TRBV3-1/TRBV3-2
CASSSGQGAWGANVLTF TRBJ2-6 TRBV5-8
CASSLTGTENEKLFF TRBJ1-4 TRBV7-2
CASSLVGGEPNTGELFF TRBJ2-2 TRBV5-1